This T cell receptor (beta chain) comes out of a study of blood T cells in healthy people across ages (dated by TCRdb to the mid-2010s). With regard to the full study: In model experiments, template switching captured roughly one uniquely barcoded TCR beta cDNA molecule for every two T cells. For two donors (one aged 18 to 30 and one aged 80 or older), the study analyzed two additional independent replicas of 1 million unique cDNA reads from the same blood draw. The study measured age-related changes in TCR beta repertoire diversity using deep sequencing normalized with unique cDNA molecular identifiers. Four age groups were formed from the donors: young (average approximately 15 years), middle-aged (just under 40), aged (62) and long-lived (approximately 80). To avoid experimental bias, donors of different ages were randomly spread across the sequencing lanes.

Donors were 35 to 40 systemically healthy Caucasian individuals from Russia aged 6 to 90 years. Each donor gave 9 to 10 milliliters of peripheral blood, collected into EDTA-treated Vacutainer tubes. PBMCs were isolated by Ficoll-Paque density-gradient centrifugation, with at least 7 million obtained per sample. Total RNA was extracted from PBMCs with Trizol reagent, with at least 5 micrograms obtained per sample. Naive CD45RAhigh/CD27high T cell percentages were measured by flow cytometry on a PBMC aliquot from every donor. Points the paper makes about the study in general: The percentage of naive T cells measured by flow cytometry correlated strongly with observed TCR beta diversity. As age increased, observed TCR beta diversity per million T cells dropped in a roughly linear way, and a significant reduction was already evident by age around 41. Because donor CMV infection status was unknown, age-related changes in expanded clonotypes were potentially confounded. Because profiling used bulk unsorted PBMCs, naive and antigen-experienced compartments could not be compared conclusively. Compared with the aged group, the long-lived group had more naive CD4+ T cells, fewer expanded clones and increased TCR diversity, a pattern suggesting age selection. Estimates of total diversity from one million sequenced T cells were regarded as lower bounds and underestimates.

Comment on this clonotype: Which antigen it targets is not known. No base quality information exists; no much larger clone differs at one position.

The library was built by means of 5' RACE. A second about 6 to 11 cycle PCR used a sample-barcoded 5' primer and a J-beta primer mix. A template-switch 5' adaptor carrying 12 random nucleotides introduced a unique molecular identifier onto each TCR beta cDNA molecule. Each sample yielded at least 2.5 million CDR3-containing paired-end reads. First-strand cDNA was synthesized from all RNA with the Mint cDNA synthesis kit, primed by a TRBC-specific oligonucleotide. After uracil-DNA glycosylase treatment, a first 18-cycle PCR used universal primers M1SS and BC2_uni_R on all cDNA. Concerning the study's data processing: Normalization of each sample was performed by random selection of 1 million high-quality reads, each carrying a distinct molecular identifier. Reads with shared molecular identifiers were discarded instead of being binned into consensus sequences. MiTCR, with a Q25 quality threshold and the strictest error-elimination algorithm, was used for CDR3 identification, clonotype clustering and error correction. Lower-bound total TCR beta diversity was estimated with a nonparametric unseen species model using Euler transformation. TCRdb reprocessed the public reads (quality trimming at Q25 with fastp, clone calling with MiXCR) and kept in-frame beta chains. For every CDR3 protein sequence, its rows merge into one entry that carries the most common genes and DNA. TCRdb's processing, not the study's, gives the V and J calls here. This sample lists 1.8 million or so distinct CDR3 sequences; around 42% were detected once. In total, the top ten clones hold more than 20% of the sample.

V and J lose 8 bases and 3 bases, and a span of 14 bases separates them. Its CDR3 holds 14 amino acids, cysteine through phenylalanine. Just the 42-base CDR3 DNA is kept, in frame starting at base 1. The germline V gene provides CDR1 SGHVS and CDR2 FQNEAQ. Recombination joined TRBV7-8 with TRBJ2-1; the D gene is perhaps TRBD1 or TRBD2, each of them matching over 6 bases. This clonotype originated in a human donor in good health. Specimen: blood. The nucleotide sequence is given as TGTGCCAGCGAGGGGGGTAGCTTCTACAATGAGCAGTTCTTC. This is translated as CASEGGSFYNEQFF.